The clone carrying this T cell receptor (beta chain) came up many times. This entry is derived from a study of T cells after yellow fever vaccination. Study-wide background: Sorting on CD3, CD45RA, CCR7 and CD95 yielded EM, EMRA, CM and Tscm memory subsets. Study observations and caveats: Booster sampling recovered most clones from primary vaccination (under 97% CD4, 80% to 90% CD8). Sorted memory subsets showed almost no vaccine-responding clonotypes on day 0.

From the 5' RACE reads, TCRdb called clonotypes with MiXCR, one entry per CDR3 protein. The table records about 32,000 distinct CDR3 sequences, roughly a tenth of them present only once. J was trimmed by 5 bases and V by 4 bases; bases with no gene match: 10. The CDR3 covers 17 residues. Germline loops: CDR1 SGHRS, CDR2 YFSETQ. The source is a man aged 18-30 years who received the YFV17D yellow fever vaccine. The input for sequencing was PBMCs, either bulk or a sorted T-cell subset (CD4+, CD8+, memory, or dextramer-sorted; not recorded which), taken around 14 days after the first yellow fever vaccination. V usage is TRBV5-1 and J usage is TRBJ2-1, with 12 bases identical to TRBD2. The CDR3 loop reads CASSASIRLAGDNEQFF. CDR3 sequence (DNA): TGCGCCAGCAGCGCCTCCATTAGACTAGCGGGGGACAATGAGCAGTTCTTC.